This passage covers 25 T cell receptor beta chains from one sample sequenced in a study of shared clonotypes between healthy human individuals. Measured with immunoSEQ multiplex PCR; TCRdb has only the in-frame clones, and not every one. The sample has over a million clones, over 95% seen once. The sequencing sample was made of naive CD4+ T cells sorted from blood. Regarding subset: CD45RA+ positively selected. The receptor set was obtained from a man aged 25-40 years in good health.

V and J are TRBV4-2 and TRBJ2-7; the match to TRBD2 covers 8 bases. V dropped 6 bases and J dropped 0; count of bases not matched to a gene: 7. CDR3 length: 15 residues. Germline V lookup: CDR1 LGHNA, CDR2 YNFKEQ. In nucleotides, the CDR3 is TGTGCCAGCAGGGATAGCGGGGCCAGCTCCTACGAGCAGTACTTC. Its protein product is CASRDSGASSYEQYF.

The chain combines TRBV18 with TRBJ2-5; D remains ambiguous. The CDR3 runs to 13 residues. The V and J ends lost 10 bases and 1 base respectively, with 13 bases between them. Germline assignment: CDR1 KGHSH and CDR2 LQKENI. CDR3 region: CAIGGEGQETQYF. CDR3 in DNA: TGTGCCATTGGTGGGGAAGGCCAAGAGACCCAGTACTTC.

This sequence joins TRBV28 and TRBJ2-7, with D unresolved. The CDR3 has 13 amino acids. V dropped 3 bases and J dropped 2 bases, with 8 bases sitting between them. The germline gives CDR1 MDHEN, CDR2 SYDVKM. Written as DNA, the CDR3 is TGTGCCAGCAGTTTCTCGGTTGCCTACGAGCAGTACTTC. It translates to CASSFSVAYEQYF.

As DNA, the CDR3 is TGCAGCGTTGTTGCCCAGTATCAGACTGAAGCTTTCTTT. Protein product: CSVVAQYQTEAFF. The chain employs TRBV29-1 and TRBJ1-1; no definite D call. Germline values: CDR1 SQVTM, CDR2 ANQGSEA. The CDR3 runs to 13 residues. V lost 4 bases to trimming and J lost 5 bases, with 14 bases between them.

The chain is built from TRBV5-1 and TRBJ2-7; D may be TRBD1 (6 bases). Germline V gene lookup returns CDR1 SGHRS and CDR2 YFSETQ. The CDR3 runs to 15 residues. The V gene lost 5 bases and the J gene lost 2 bases, with 17 bases spanning the gap. The CDR3 is CASSISVGGTYEQYF. The CDR3 DNA reads TGCGCCAGCAGTATTTCTGTAGGGGGTACCTACGAGCAGTACTTC. Filled out from reference TRBV5-1 and TRBJ2-7, the complete variable domain reads KAGVTQTPRYLIKTRGQQVTLSCSPISGHRSVSWYQQTPGQGLQFLFEYFSETQRNKGNFPGRFSGRQFSNSRSEMNVSTLELGDSALYLCASSISVGGTYEQYFGPGTRLTVT.

The sample holds a few counts of this clone. At the DNA level, this CDR3 is encoded by other sequences in the same sample as well. The rearrangement joins TRBV7-9 to TRBJ1-5; the D is unclear. V gave up 0 bases and J gave up 7 bases, with 7 bases separating them. CDR1 is SEHNR and CDR2 is FQNEAQ in the germline V gene (reference sequence). This CDR3 is 13 amino acids long. The CDR3 nucleotides read TGTGCCAGCAGCTTAGCGGGGAGCCAGCCCCAGCATTTT. Amino acids: CASSLAGSQPQHF.

The chain joins TRBV9 to TRBJ2-3; D is possibly TRBD2 (6 bases). This CDR3 comprises 15 residues. Between the trimmed V and J ends, which lost 0 bases and 7 bases, there was a span of 15 bases. Germline CDR1 is SGDLS and CDR2 is YYNGEE. The CDR3 loop is CASSVGGVGPNTQYF. As DNA, the CDR3 is TGTGCCAGCAGCGTAGGCGGGGTGGGGCCCAATACGCAGTATTTT. The full variable domain, rest sourced from reference TRBV9 and TRBJ2-3, is DSGVTQTPKHLITATGQRVTLRCSPRSGDLSVYWYQQSLDQGLQFLIQYYNGEERAKGNILERFSAQQFPDLHSELNLSSLELGDSALYFCASSVGGVGPNTQYFGPGTRLTVL.

V is TRBV9 and J is TRBJ2-2; 9 positions match TRBD1. Germline-derived CDR1 and CDR2 are SGDLS and YYNGEE. Germline trimming cut 4 bases from V and 5 bases from J; bases unmatched to any gene: 6. The CDR3 consists of 15 residues. Here the CDR3 reads CASSSRQGGTGELFF. The CDR3 region has the DNA TGTGCCAGCAGCTCCCGACAGGGGGGGACCGGGGAGCTGTTTTTT.

The rearrangement links TRBV7-2 to TRBJ1-1; D gene ambiguous. Germline V lookup: CDR1 SGHTA, CDR2 FQGNSA. There are 11 residues in the CDR3. The V gene lost 1 base and the J gene lost 9 bases, with 6 bases spanning the gap. CDR3 in amino acids: CASSLEGKAFF. CDR3 sequence (DNA): TGTGCCAGCAGCTTAGAAGGGAAAGCTTTCTTT.

The V call is TRBV11-2, the J call TRBJ2-1; 8 positions match TRBD2. Germline CDR1 is SGHAT and CDR2 is FQNNGV. Losses at the gene ends were 5 bases for V and 1 base for J; bases not matched to a gene: 4. The CDR3 is 15 residues long. The CDR3 region has the DNA TGTGCCAGCAGCAATAGCGGGACTTCCTACAATGAGCAGTTCTTC. This translates into CASSNSGTSYNEQFF.

The genes are TRBV18 and TRBJ2-3; D uncertain. CDR3 length: 16 amino acids. Germline assignment: CDR1 KGHSH and CDR2 LQKENI. Trimming removed 2 bases from V and 0 bases from J, with 12 bases in between. The CDR3 loop reads CASSPTRSTSTDTQYF. The CDR3 DNA reads as TGTGCCAGCTCACCAACCCGATCCACTAGCACAGATACGCAGTATTTT. Full variable domain (outside the CDR3, taken from reference TRBV18 and TRBJ2-3): NAGVMQNPRHLVRRRGQEARLRCSPMKGHSHVYWYRQLPEEGLKFMVYLQKENIIDESGMPKERFSAEFPKEGPSILRIQQVVRGDSAAYFCASSPTRSTSTDTQYFGPGTRLTVL.

The V gene is TRBV5-5, the J gene TRBJ2-1; no clear D. The CDR3 runs 15 residues. V lost 4 bases to trimming and J lost 3 bases, with 14 bases between them. The germline gives CDR1 SGHKS, CDR2 YYEKEE (reference sequence). CDR3 sequence: CASSPPGRHYNEQFF. The CDR3 region has the DNA TGTGCCAGCAGCCCCCCCGGACGCCACTACAATGAGCAGTTCTTC.

As to this clone: A junction end diverges from the germline sequence, so it may reflect a read error. V gene TRBV18 combines with J gene TRBJ2-1; no reliable D call. In germline, CDR1 is KGHSH, CDR2 LQKENI. This CDR3 region has 12 residues. The CDR3 DNA sequence: TGTGCCAGCTCACCATGGGCAGAAGCTCCACTCTTC. It specifies CASSPWAEAPLF. The complete variable domain, with remaining parts taken from reference TRBV18 and TRBJ2-1, reads NAGVMQNPRHLVRRRGQEARLRCSPMKGHSHVYWYRQLPEEGLKFMVYLQKENIIDESGMPKERFSAEFPKEGPSILRIQQVVRGDSAAYFCASSPWAEAPLFGPGTRLTVL.

The chain has TRBV28 and TRBJ1-2; D may be TRBD1 (5 bases). The CDR3 has 13 residues. The ends were cut back, 3 bases at V and 8 bases at J, with 13 bases in the middle. Germline CDR1 is MDHEN and CDR2 is SYDVKM. The CDR3 loop reads CASSFREAYGYTF. The CDR3, as DNA: TGTGCCAGCAGTTTCAGGGAGGCGTACGGCTACACCTTC.

This sequence joins TRBV5-4 and TRBJ2-5; D gene uncertain. Germline CDR1 is SGHNT and CDR2 is YYREEE (reference sequence). The CDR3 has 13 residues. V was trimmed by 2 bases and J by 1 base, leaving 6 bases between them. The CDR3 here is CASSFFIQETQYF. The DNA for the CDR3 is TGTGCCAGCAGCTTCTTTATCCAAGAGACCCAGTACTTC.

The J gene is TRBJ2-3, the V gene TRBV4-3; 7 bases align to TRBD2. The CDR3 loop spans 15 amino acids. The ends lost 0 bases at V and 2 bases at J; junction bases unmatched: 2. CDR1 and CDR2 (germline): LGHNA, YSLEER. The chain's CDR3 is CASSQDRGDTDTQYF. The CDR3 DNA sequence: TGCGCCAGCAGCCAAGATCGGGGGGACACAGATACGCAGTATTTT.

This clone was counted a single time. The chain employs TRBV18 and TRBJ2-1; D might be TRBD2 (5 bases). The CDR3 is 16 amino acids. V was trimmed by 3 bases and J by 5 bases, leaving 17 bases between them. Germline CDR1 reads KGHSH; CDR2 reads LQKENI. The CDR3 region is CASSPPPAGVHNEQFF. The CDR3 nucleotides read TGTGCCAGCTCACCCCCCCCGGCGGGTGTACACAATGAGCAGTTCTTC. Full variable domain (rest looked up from reference TRBV18 and TRBJ2-1): NAGVMQNPRHLVRRRGQEARLRCSPMKGHSHVYWYRQLPEEGLKFMVYLQKENIIDESGMPKERFSAEFPKEGPSILRIQQVVRGDSAAYFCASSPPPAGVHNEQFFGPGTRLTVL.

The rearrangement joins TRBV7-9 to TRBJ2-7, with TRBD2 matching 12 bases. CDR1 and CDR2 (germline): SEHNR, FQNEAQ (reference sequence). V shed 5 bases and J 1 base; nucleotides not matched to a gene: 12. The length of the CDR3 is 18 residues. DNA for the CDR3: TGTGCCAGCAGCCTTGCCGTGGGGACTAGCGGGCTTTCCTACGAGCAGTACTTC. Translated, it gives CASSLAVGTSGLSYEQYF.

V is TRBV5-4 and J is TRBJ2-3, with TRBD1 matching over 11 bases. There are 20 residues in the CDR3. CDR1 is SGHNT and CDR2 is YYREEE in the germline V gene (reference sequence). V lost 2 bases, J lost 6 bases, and 20 bases stayed unmatched. The CDR3: CASSFRTGGSLAAGVDTQYF. CDR3 bases: TGTGCCAGCAGCTTTAGGACAGGGGGCAGTTTGGCGGCCGGCGTGGATACGCAGTATTTT.

The chain employs TRBV19 and TRBJ2-1, with 12 bases lining up with TRBD2. V lost 1 base and J lost 6; bases outside the gene matches: 4. Germline V gene sequence: CDR1 LNHDA, CDR2 SQIVND (reference sequence). The CDR3 sequence is 16 residues long. The CDR3 sequence: CASSIGGLAGSNEQFF. The CDR3 DNA follows: TGTGCCAGTAGTATAGGCGGACTAGCGGGGAGCAATGAGCAGTTCTTC.

The chain couples TRBV28 to TRBJ2-7; D is unresolved. Germline loops: CDR1 MDHEN, CDR2 SYDVKM. This CDR3 spans 14 amino acids. Trimming pared 6 bases from V and 2 bases from J, leaving 14 bases between. CDR3 nucleotides: TGTGCCAGCAGGCCGGTGGTCGGTACCTACGAGCAGTACTTC. Translation gives CASRPVVGTYEQYF.

The chain's CDR3 is CASSLPGPPYNEQFF. CDR3 nucleotides: TGTGCCAGCAGTCTTCCGGGACCCCCCTACAATGAGCAGTTCTTC. The rearrangement uses TRBV28 and TRBJ2-1, with D perhaps given as TRBD1 or TRBD2 (5 bases each). The CDR3 consists of 15 residues. The V end lost 5 bases, the J end lost 2 bases, and 13 bases lay between the germline ends. The germline CDR1 and CDR2 sequences are MDHEN and SYDVKM.

The chain couples TRBV7-9 to TRBJ2-7; the D gene is possibly TRBD1 (7 bases). From germline, CDR1 is SEHNR and CDR2 FQNEAQ (reference sequence). This CDR3 spans 14 amino acids. The V end was cut by 5 bases, the J end by 1 base, with 12 bases between. The CDR3 sequence is CASSPPGGSYEQYF. The CDR3 DNA reads as TGTGCCAGCAGCCCCCCAGGGGGGTCCTACGAGCAGTACTTC. Combining the CDR3 with reference TRBV7-9 and TRBJ2-7 gives the whole variable domain DTGVSQNPRHKITKRGQNVTFRCDPISEHNRLYWYRQTLGQGPEFLTYFQNEAQLEKSRLLSDRFSAERPKGSFSTLEIQRTEQGDSAMYLCASSPPGGSYEQYFGPGTRLTVT.

This chain connects TRBV6-6 to TRBJ1-2; perhaps TRBD1 as D (5 bases). V was clipped by 5 bases and J by 3 bases, with 16 bases between them. The CDR3 spans 15 residues. The germline gives CDR1 MNHNY, CDR2 SVGAGI (reference sequence). The DNA for the CDR3 is TGTGCCAGCAGTCAAGGGGACCCCGGCCACTATGGCTACACCTTC. The encoded protein is CASSQGDPGHYGYTF.

Only one count was recorded for this clone. The V and J genes are TRBV5-1 and TRBJ1-2; possibly TRBD1 for D (6 bases). The CDR3 runs to 14 residues. Germline CDR1 reads SGHRS; CDR2 reads YFSETQ. Trimming took off 2 bases at V and 4 bases at J, with 12 bases between the two ends. CDR3 in amino acids: CASSFGRGSYGYTF. The CDR3 region has the DNA TGCGCCAGCAGCTTCGGCAGGGGATCCTATGGCTACACCTTC.